A single T cell receptor beta chain is shown here with its context. Antigen specificity is unknown. The data are from a study of cytomegalovirus exposure and HLA in healthy donors. General study findings and limits: There were some public TCRs occurring in many donors, but most TCR sequences were rare.

TCRdb's copy holds only in-frame clones and misses some; the assay was immunoSEQ multiplex PCR. The sample has fewer than 400,000 clones, approximately 85% seen once. CDR1 and CDR2 (germline): SGHVS, FNYEAQ. Trimming cost V 4 bases and J 0 bases; bases outside gene matches: 4. The CDR3 has 15 amino acids. The J gene is TRBJ2-7, the V gene TRBV7-6; 9 positions agree with TRBD1. The TCR comes from a man aged 25-40 years in good health and CMV-seronegative. The material sequenced was PBMCs. CDR3 DNA sequence: TGTGCCAGCAGCTCCGGGACAGGGTTCTCCTACGAGCAGTACTTC. The encoded protein is CASSSGTGFSYEQYF.